This T cell receptor (beta chain) was sequenced for a study of OX40 agonist ivuxolimab in advanced cancers. Sequencing used immunoSEQ multiplex PCR; TCRdb keeps in-frame clones, though not all of them. The sample has tens of thousands of clones, about 90% seen once; the top ten hold 16%. Only a few counts were recorded for this clone. As yet, its antigen is unknown. This CDR3 is 12 amino acids long. Per the germline V gene, CDR1 is GTSNPN and CDR2 is SVGIG (reference sequence). V shed 0 bases and J shed 4 bases, with 4 bases lying between them. Findings and limits, study-wide: Fewer expanded clones were found on average in CD4+ than in CD8+ T cells.

Source: CD4+ or CD8+ T cells sorted from blood, taken in a trial of the OX40 agonist ivuxolimab. The chain is built from TRBV30 and TRBJ1-3; no definite D call. This sequence was found in an adult with an advanced solid tumor such as melanoma, head and neck, liver or kidney cancer. The CDR3 here is CAWSVTGNTIYF. The CDR3 DNA sequence: TGTGCCTGGAGTGTAACGGGAAACACCATATATTTT.